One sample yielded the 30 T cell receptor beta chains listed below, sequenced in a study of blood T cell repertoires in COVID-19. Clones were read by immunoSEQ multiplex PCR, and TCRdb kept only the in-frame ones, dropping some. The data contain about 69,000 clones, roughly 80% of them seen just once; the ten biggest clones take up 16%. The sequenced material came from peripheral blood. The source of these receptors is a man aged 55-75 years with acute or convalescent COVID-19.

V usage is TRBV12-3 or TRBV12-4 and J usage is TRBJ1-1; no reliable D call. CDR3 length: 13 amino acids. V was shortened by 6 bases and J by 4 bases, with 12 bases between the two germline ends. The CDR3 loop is CASSRHYGTEAFF. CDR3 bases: TGTGCCAGCAGCCGCCATTACGGCACTGAAGCTTTCTTT.

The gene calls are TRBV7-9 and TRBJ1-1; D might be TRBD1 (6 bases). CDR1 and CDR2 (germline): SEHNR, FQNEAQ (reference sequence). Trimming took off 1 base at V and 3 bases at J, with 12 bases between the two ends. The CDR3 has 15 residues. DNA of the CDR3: TGTGCCAGCAGCTTAGTAAACAGGGCGGACACTGAAGCTTTCTTT. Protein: CASSLVNRADTEAFF.

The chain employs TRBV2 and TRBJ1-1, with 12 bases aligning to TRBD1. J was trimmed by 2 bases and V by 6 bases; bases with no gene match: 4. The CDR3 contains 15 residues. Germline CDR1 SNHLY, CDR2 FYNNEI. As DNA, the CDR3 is TGTGCCAGCAGCCGGGGACAGGGGGCTAACACTGAAGCTTTCTTT. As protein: CASSRGQGANTEAFF.

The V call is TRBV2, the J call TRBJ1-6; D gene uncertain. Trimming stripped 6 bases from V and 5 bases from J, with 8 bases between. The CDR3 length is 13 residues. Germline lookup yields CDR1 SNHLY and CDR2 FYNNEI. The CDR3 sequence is CASRLYHNSPLHF. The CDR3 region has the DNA TGTGCCAGCAGGCTCTACCATAATTCACCCCTCCACTTT.

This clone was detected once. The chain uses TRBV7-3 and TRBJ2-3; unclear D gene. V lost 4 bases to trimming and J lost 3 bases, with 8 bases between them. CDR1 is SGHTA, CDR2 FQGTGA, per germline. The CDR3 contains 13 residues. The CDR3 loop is CASSSQITDTQYF. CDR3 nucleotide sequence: TGTGCCAGCAGCTCCCAGATTACAGATACGCAGTATTTT.

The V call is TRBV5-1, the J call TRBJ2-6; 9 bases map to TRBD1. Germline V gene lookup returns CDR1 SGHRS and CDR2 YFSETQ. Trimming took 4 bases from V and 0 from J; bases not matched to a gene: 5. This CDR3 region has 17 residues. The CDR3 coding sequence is TGCGCCAGCAGCCTTGACAGGGGGGGCTCTGGGGCCAACGTCCTGACTTTC. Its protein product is CASSLDRGGSGANVLTF. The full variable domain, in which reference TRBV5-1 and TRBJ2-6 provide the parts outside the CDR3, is KAGVTQTPRYLIKTRGQQVTLSCSPISGHRSVSWYQQTPGQGLQFLFEYFSETQRNKGNFPGRFSGRQFSNSRSEMNVSTLELGDSALYLCASSLDRGGSGANVLTFGAGSRLTVL.

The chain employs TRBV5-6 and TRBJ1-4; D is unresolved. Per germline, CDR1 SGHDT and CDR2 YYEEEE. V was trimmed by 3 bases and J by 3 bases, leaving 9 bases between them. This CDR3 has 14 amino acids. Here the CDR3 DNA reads TGTGCCAGCAGCTGGGGAGCGCCTAATGAAAAACTGTTTTTT. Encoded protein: CASSWGAPNEKLFF.

CDR3 protein: CASSPRETGYSNQPQHF. The CDR3 coding sequence is TGTGCCAGCAGTCCCCGAGAGACAGGGTATAGCAATCAGCCCCAGCATTTT. The chain recombines TRBV27 with TRBJ1-5; 7 bases align to TRBD1. CDR3 length equals 17 residues. V was pared by 5 bases and J by 0 bases, with 10 bases of the junction left unmatched. Germline values: CDR1 MNHEY, CDR2 SMNVEV (reference sequence).

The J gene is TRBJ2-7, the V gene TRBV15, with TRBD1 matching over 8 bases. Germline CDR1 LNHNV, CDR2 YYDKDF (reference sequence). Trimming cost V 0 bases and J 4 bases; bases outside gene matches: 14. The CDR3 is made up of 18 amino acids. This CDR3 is CATSRDRQGRLLKYEQYF. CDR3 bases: TGTGCCACCAGCAGAGATCGACAGGGGCGACTATTGAAGTACGAGCAGTACTTC.

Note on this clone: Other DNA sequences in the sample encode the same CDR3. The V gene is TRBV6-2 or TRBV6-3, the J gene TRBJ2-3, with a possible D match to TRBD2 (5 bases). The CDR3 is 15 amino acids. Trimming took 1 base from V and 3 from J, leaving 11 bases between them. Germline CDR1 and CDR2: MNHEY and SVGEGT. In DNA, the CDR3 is TGTGCCAGCAGTTACTTTGGGAGAGGGACAGATACGCAGTATTTT. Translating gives CASSYFGRGTDTQYF.

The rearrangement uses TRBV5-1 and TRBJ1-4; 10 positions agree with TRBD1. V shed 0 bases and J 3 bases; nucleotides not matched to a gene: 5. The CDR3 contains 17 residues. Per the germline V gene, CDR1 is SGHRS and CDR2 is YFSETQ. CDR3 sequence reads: CASSLGQGAIANEKLFF. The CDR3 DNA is TGCGCCAGCAGCTTGGGACAGGGGGCGATAGCTAATGAAAAACTGTTTTTT.

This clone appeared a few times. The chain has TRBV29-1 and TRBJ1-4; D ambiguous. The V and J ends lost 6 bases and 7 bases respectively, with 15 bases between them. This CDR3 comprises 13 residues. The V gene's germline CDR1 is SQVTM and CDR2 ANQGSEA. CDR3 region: CSVPGRAGEKLFF. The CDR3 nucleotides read TGCAGCGTCCCGGGTAGGGCGGGTGAAAAACTGTTTTTT.

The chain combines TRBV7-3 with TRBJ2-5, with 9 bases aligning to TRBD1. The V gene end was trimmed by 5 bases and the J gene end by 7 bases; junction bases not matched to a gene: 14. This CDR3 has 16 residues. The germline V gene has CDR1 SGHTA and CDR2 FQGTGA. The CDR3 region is CASSPSSGQGSGTQYF. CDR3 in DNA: TGTGCCAGCAGCCCATCGTCGGGACAGGGTTCCGGGACCCAGTACTTC.

The CDR3, as DNA: TGTGCCAGTAGTATTAACAATCAGCCCCAGCATTTT. This gives the protein CASSINNQPQHF. The genes are TRBV19 and TRBJ1-5, with D unclear. Germline V CDR1 and CDR2: LNHDA, SQIVND (reference sequence). The V end was cut by 3 bases, the J end by 3 bases, with 3 bases between. The CDR3 is made up of 12 amino acids.

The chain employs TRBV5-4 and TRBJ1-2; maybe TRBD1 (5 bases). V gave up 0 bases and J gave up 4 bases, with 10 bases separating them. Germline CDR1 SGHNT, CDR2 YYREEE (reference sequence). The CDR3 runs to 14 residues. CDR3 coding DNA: TGTGCCAGCAGCTTGGAAGGGGCCAGCTATGGCTACACCTTC. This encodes CASSLEGASYGYTF.

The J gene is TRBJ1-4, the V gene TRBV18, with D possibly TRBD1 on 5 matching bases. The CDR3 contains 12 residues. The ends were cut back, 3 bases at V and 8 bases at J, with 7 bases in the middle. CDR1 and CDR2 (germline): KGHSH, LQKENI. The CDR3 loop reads CASSPGREKLFF. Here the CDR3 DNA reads TGTGCCAGCTCACCGGGGCGGGAAAAACTGTTTTTT.

The CDR3 DNA is TGTGCCAGCAGACGAGACAGGGGACATGCCTATGGCTACACCTTC. The encoded protein is CASRRDRGHAYGYTF. The chain couples TRBV7-2 to TRBJ1-2, with TRBD1 matching 8 bases. The germline V gene has CDR1 SGHTA and CDR2 FQGNSA. The CDR3 has 15 amino acids. V lost 6 bases and J lost 4; bases outside the gene matches: 10. The full variable domain, its missing parts supplied by reference TRBV7-2 and TRBJ1-2, is GAGVSQSPSNKVTEKGKDVELRCDPISGHTALYWYRQSLGQGLEFLIYFQGNSAPDKSGLPSDRFSAERTGGSVSTLTIQRTQQEDSAVYLCASRRDRGHAYGYTFGSGTRLTVV.

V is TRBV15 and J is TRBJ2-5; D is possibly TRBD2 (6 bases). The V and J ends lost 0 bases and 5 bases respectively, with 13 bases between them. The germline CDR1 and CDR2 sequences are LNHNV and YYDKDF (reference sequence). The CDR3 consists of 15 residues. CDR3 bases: TGTGCCACCAGCAGAGATTGGGGGGTTCGCGAGACCCAGTACTTC. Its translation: CATSRDWGVRETQYF.

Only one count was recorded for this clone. CDR3 DNA: TGCAGTGCTAGATCGGGGGTCGAGCAGTACTTC. Residues: CSARSGVEQYF. The V and J genes are TRBV20-1 and TRBJ2-7, with a tentative D call TRBD2 (6 bases). Germline CDR1 DFQATT, CDR2 SNEGSKA (reference sequence). The CDR3 is 11 amino acids. Between the trimmed V and J ends, which lost 2 bases and 6 bases, there was a span of 8 bases.

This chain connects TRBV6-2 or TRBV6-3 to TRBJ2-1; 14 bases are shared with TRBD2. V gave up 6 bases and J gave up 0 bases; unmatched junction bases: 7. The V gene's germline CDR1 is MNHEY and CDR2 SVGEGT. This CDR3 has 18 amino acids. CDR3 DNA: TGTGCCAGCAGCCGGACTAGCGGGGGGCCAACCTCCTACAATGAGCAGTTCTTC. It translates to CASSRTSGGPTSYNEQFF.

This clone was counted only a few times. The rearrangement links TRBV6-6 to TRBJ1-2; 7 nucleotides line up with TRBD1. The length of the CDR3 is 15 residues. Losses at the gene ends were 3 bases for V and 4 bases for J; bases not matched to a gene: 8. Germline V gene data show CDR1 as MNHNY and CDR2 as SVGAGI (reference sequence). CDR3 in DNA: TGTGCCAGCAGTTATGAGGCAGGGGGTACCTATGGCTACACCTTC. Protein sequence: CASSYEAGGTYGYTF.

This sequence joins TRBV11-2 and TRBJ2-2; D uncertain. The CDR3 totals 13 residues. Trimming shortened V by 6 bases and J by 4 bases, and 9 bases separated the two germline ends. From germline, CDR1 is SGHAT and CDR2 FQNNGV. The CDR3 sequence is CASRITATGELFF. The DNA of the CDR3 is TGTGCCAGCAGGATAACAGCCACCGGGGAGCTGTTTTTT.

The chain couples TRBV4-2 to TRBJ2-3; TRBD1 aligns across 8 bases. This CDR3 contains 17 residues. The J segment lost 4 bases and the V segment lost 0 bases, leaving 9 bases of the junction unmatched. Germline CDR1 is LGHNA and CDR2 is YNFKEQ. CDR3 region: CASSQDLRTGFSDTQYF. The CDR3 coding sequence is TGTGCCAGCAGCCAAGATCTAAGGACAGGGTTCTCAGATACGCAGTATTTT.

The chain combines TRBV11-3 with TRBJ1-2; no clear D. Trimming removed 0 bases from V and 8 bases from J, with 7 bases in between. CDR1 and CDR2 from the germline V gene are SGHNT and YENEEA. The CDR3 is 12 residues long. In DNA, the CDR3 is TGTGCCAGCAGCTTAGATTCCCCGGGCTACACCTTC. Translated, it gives CASSLDSPGYTF.

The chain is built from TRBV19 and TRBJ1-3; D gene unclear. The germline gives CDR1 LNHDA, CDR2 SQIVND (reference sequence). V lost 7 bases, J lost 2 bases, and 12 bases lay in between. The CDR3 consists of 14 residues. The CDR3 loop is CASTPLQPGNTIYF. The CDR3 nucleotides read TGTGCCAGTACCCCGCTACAGCCTGGAAACACCATATATTTT.

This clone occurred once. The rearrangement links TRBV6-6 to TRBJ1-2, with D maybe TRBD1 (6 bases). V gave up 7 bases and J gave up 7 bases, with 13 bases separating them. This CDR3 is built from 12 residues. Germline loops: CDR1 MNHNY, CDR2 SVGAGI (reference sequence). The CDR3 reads CASKQTGSGYTF. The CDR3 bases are TGTGCCAGCAAACAGACAGGATCTGGCTACACCTTC.

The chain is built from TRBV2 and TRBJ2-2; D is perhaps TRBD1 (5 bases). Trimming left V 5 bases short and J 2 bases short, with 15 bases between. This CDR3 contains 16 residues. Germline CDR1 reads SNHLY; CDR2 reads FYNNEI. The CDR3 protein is CASSRKLRDNTGELFF. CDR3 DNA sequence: TGTGCCAGCAGTCGGAAACTCAGGGATAACACCGGGGAGCTGTTTTTT. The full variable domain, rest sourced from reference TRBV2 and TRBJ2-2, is EPEVTQTPSHQVTQMGQEVILRCVPISNHLYFYWYRQILGQKVEFLVSFYNNEISEKSEIFDDQFSVERPDGSNFTLKIRSTKLEDSAMYFCASSRKLRDNTGELFFGEGSRLTVL.

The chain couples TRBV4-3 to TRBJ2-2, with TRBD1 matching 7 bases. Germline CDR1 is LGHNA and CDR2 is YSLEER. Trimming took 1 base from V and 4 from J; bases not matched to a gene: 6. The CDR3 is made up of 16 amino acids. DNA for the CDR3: TGCGCCAGCAGCCAAGGCGAGGGGGCAGGCACCGGGGAGCTGTTTTTT. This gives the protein CASSQGEGAGTGELFF.

CDR3 in DNA: TGTGCCTGGAGTCCTCCCCTTAATGAAAAACTGTTTTTT. This gives the protein CAWSPPLNEKLFF. The J gene is TRBJ1-4, the V gene TRBV30; D remains ambiguous. Germline V CDR1 and CDR2: GTSNPN, SVGIG (reference sequence). CDR3 length: 13 residues. Between the trimmed V and J ends, which lost 2 bases and 4 bases, there was a span of 8 bases.

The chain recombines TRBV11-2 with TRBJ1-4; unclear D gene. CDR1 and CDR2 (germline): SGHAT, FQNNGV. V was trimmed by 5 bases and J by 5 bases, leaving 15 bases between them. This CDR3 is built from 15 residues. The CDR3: CASSPEDQINEKLFF. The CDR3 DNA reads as TGTGCCAGCAGCCCGGAGGACCAGATAAATGAAAAACTGTTTTTT.